The 15 T cell receptor beta chains in this list originate from one sample, sequenced in a study of shared clonotypes between healthy human individuals. Terminally differentiated effector memory CD45RA+ cells were left out of the naive CD8 fraction, which was CD45RO-negative and positively selected for CCR7. The table came from immunoSEQ multiplex PCR; TCRdb's copy has only in-frame clones and leaves some out. This table holds about 800,000 clones, about 96% found once. Specimen: naive CD8+ T cells sorted from blood. Source of these receptors: a young man in good health.

The V and J genes are TRBV27 and TRBJ1-5; 7 nucleotides align to TRBD1. In germline, CDR1 is MNHEY, CDR2 SMNVEV (reference sequence). With 6 bases clipped from V and 0 bases from J, the junction kept 2 bases outside the gene matches. This CDR3 comprises 14 residues. The CDR3 DNA is TGTGCCAGCAGGGAGGGGGCTAGCAATCAGCCCCAGCATTTT. Translation: CASREGASNQPQHF.

V is TRBV9 and J is TRBJ1-2; 8 positions agree with TRBD1. V gave up 2 bases and J gave up 8 bases; unmatched junction bases: 11. Germline V gene sequence: CDR1 SGDLS, CDR2 YYNGEE. This CDR3 spans 15 amino acids. CDR3 residues: CASSVDRGALKGYTF. CDR3 nucleotides: TGTGCCAGCAGCGTTGACAGGGGTGCGCTTAAAGGCTACACCTTC.

The J gene is TRBJ2-3, the V gene TRBV14, with 11 bases that match TRBD2. This CDR3 region has 17 residues. Germline CDR1 reads SGHDN; CDR2 reads FVKESK. J was trimmed by 3 bases and V by 3 bases; bases with no gene match: 8. The CDR3 coding sequence is TGTGCCAGCAGCCATGATCCTCGACTAGCGGGAACAGATACGCAGTATTTT. This codes for CASSHDPRLAGTDTQYF.

The V and J genes are TRBV5-1 and TRBJ2-7, with TRBD2 as a possible D gene (6 bases). V was trimmed by 1 base and J by 2 bases, leaving 10 bases between them. This CDR3 contains 14 residues. Germline V gene lookup returns CDR1 SGHRS and CDR2 YFSETQ. The CDR3 spells CASSLYGGPYEQYF. The CDR3 DNA is TGCGCCAGCAGCTTGTACGGGGGTCCCTACGAGCAGTACTTC.

The chain joins TRBV10-2 to TRBJ2-1; D gene unclear. The CDR3 is 12 amino acids. V gave up 7 bases and J gave up 9 bases, with 13 bases separating them. Germline lookup yields CDR1 WSHSY and CDR2 SAAADI. CDR3 loop: CASTLQPGEQFF. The CDR3 nucleotides are TGCGCCAGCACCCTTCAGCCTGGTGAGCAGTTCTTC.

This clone was recorded once. This specimen includes other DNA sequences encoding the same CDR3. The chain uses TRBV11-2 and TRBJ2-5; D not resolved. CDR1 and CDR2 (germline): SGHAT, FQNNGV. This CDR3 has 11 residues. Deletions cut 3 bases from V and 4 bases from J, with 3 bases between. The CDR3 region is CASSFGETQYF. CDR3 nucleotides: TGTGCCAGCAGCTTTGGAGAGACCCAGTACTTC.

About this clone itself: The junction shows a germline mismatch at one end, possibly a read error. In DNA form, the CDR3 reads TGTGCCAGCAGTTACCGCGGGTCCTCGGTTCAATTT. Amino acids: CASSYRGSSVQF. The chain joins TRBV6-5 to TRBJ2-3; tentatively, D is TRBD2 (5 bases). The CDR3 length is 12 residues. Germline V lookup: CDR1 MNHEY, CDR2 SVGAGI.

The chain recombines TRBV10-3 with TRBJ2-5; D may be TRBD1 or TRBD2 (5 bases each). Germline CDR1 and CDR2: ENHRY and SYGVKD. V gave up 2 bases and J gave up 5 bases, with 6 bases separating them. The CDR3 loop spans 12 amino acids. CDR3 nucleotide sequence: TGTGCCATCAGTGAGGAGGGGGAGACCCAGTACTTC. It is translated as CAISEEGETQYF.

The V gene is TRBV10-2, the J gene TRBJ2-7, with D hard to call. Trimming stripped 4 bases from V and 0 bases from J, with 4 bases between. The germline V gene has CDR1 WSHSY and CDR2 SAAADI. The CDR3 is made up of 12 amino acids. CDR3 in DNA: TGCGCCAGCAGTGGAAACTCCTACGAGCAGTACTTC. This sequence encodes CASSGNSYEQYF.

The V gene is TRBV19, the J gene TRBJ2-7, with D unclear. CDR1 LNHDA and CDR2 SQIVND come from the germline V gene (reference sequence). Trimming removed 1 base from V and 3 bases from J, with 13 bases in between. The CDR3 has 15 residues. The CDR3 coding sequence is TGTGCCAGTAGTATAGGTCCAGGATTAGGCTACGAGCAGTACTTC. As protein: CASSIGPGLGYEQYF.

A note on this clone: Other DNA sequences within the sample encode an identical CDR3. This rearrangement joins TRBV5-6 to TRBJ2-7; D uncertain. The CDR3 is 11 residues long. The germline V gene encodes CDR1 SGHDT and CDR2 YYEEEE. V was cut by 4 bases and J by 3 bases, with 5 bases left in between. The CDR3 sequence: CASSVDYEQYF. The CDR3 nucleotides read TGTGCCAGCAGCGTGGACTACGAGCAGTACTTC.

V gene TRBV11-2 combines with J gene TRBJ2-6, with 8 positions matching TRBD1. After removal of 0 bases from V and 0 bases from J, the junction contained 1 base not matched to a gene. The CDR3 loop spans 17 amino acids. The germline gives CDR1 SGHAT, CDR2 FQNNGV. This chain's CDR3 is CASSLEDRDSGANVLTF. The DNA for the CDR3 is TGTGCCAGCAGCTTAGAGGACAGGGACTCTGGGGCCAACGTCCTGACTTTC.

V usage is TRBV25-1 and J usage is TRBJ2-7; TRBD1 agrees at 8 bases. V was clipped by 0 bases and J by 6 bases; unmatched bases: 7. CDR1 MGHDK and CDR2 SYGVNS come from the germline V gene. The CDR3 has 15 amino acids. For the CDR3, the DNA is TGTGCCAGCAGTGAATACGGATCGACAGGGGTCGAGCAGTACTTC. The encoded protein is CASSEYGSTGVEQYF.

V and J are TRBV10-2 and TRBJ2-7; weak D call: TRBD2 (5 bases). V was pared by 7 bases and J by 3 bases, with 13 bases between. The CDR3 runs 13 residues. Germline-derived CDR1 and CDR2 are WSHSY and SAAADI. CDR3 loop: CASTSSGIYEQYF. The CDR3, as DNA: TGCGCCAGCACTTCCAGCGGTATCTACGAGCAGTACTTC.

The gene calls are TRBV9 and TRBJ2-1; D may be TRBD1 or TRBD2 (5 bases each). The CDR3 extends over 12 amino acids. Germline V gene data show CDR1 as SGDLS and CDR2 as YYNGEE. The V end lost 2 bases, the J end lost 10 bases, and 10 bases lay between the germline ends. The CDR3 region is CASSVERGEQFF. The CDR3 nucleotides read TGTGCCAGCAGCGTGGAGAGGGGCGAGCAGTTCTTC. Based on the CDR3 plus reference TRBV9 and TRBJ2-1, the full variable domain is DSGVTQTPKHLITATGQRVTLRCSPRSGDLSVYWYQQSLDQGLQFLIQYYNGEERAKGNILERFSAQQFPDLHSELNLSSLELGDSALYFCASSVERGEQFFGPGTRLTVL.